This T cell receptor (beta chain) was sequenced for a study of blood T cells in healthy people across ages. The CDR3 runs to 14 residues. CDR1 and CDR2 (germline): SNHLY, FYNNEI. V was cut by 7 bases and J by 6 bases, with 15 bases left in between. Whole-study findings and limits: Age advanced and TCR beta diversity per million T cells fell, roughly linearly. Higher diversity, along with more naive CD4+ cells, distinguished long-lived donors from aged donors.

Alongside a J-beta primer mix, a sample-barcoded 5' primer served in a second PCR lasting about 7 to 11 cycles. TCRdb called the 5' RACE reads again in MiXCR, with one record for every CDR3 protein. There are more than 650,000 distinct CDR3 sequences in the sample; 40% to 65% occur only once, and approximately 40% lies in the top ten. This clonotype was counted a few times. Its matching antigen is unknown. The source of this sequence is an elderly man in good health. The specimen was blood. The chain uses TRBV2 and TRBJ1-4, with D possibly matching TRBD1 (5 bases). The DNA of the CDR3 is TGTGCCAGCAAGGATACAGGTCTCCATGAAAAACTGTTTTTT. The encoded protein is CASKDTGLHEKLFF.